This T cell receptor beta chain was documented in a study of blood T cell repertoires in COVID-19. Across the study: Sites in the United States, Italy and Spain provided acute and convalescent COVID-19 samples.

Participant reports of clinical history set cohort assignment. Methods used by the authors: Reference gene primer amplification gave nucleated cell count estimates. Only in-frame clones appear in the TCRdb table, and some are missing; sequencing was by immunoSEQ multiplex PCR. V and J calls and clone size are those listed in that table; D and trimming were worked out from the DNA. The sample carries a few hundred thousand clones, roughly 86% recorded once. V lost 2 bases and J 7 bases, leaving 11 bases between the germline ends. Per germline, CDR1 SGHVS and CDR2 FNYEAQ. This CDR3 region has 14 residues.

V and J are TRBV7-6 and TRBJ1-4; D is uncertain. This sequence was found in a man aged 40-49 years in a cohort exposed to, infected with or recovered from COVID-19 (not recorded which). Sequencing was performed on PBMCs or T cells enriched from blood (not recorded which). The CDR3 region has the DNA TGTGCCAGCAGCTTACAACCCGGGATTGAAAAACTGTTTTTT. Amino acid sequence: CASSLQPGIEKLFF.